This TCR beta chain emerged from a study of Tregs in tolerant kidney transplant recipients. Germline V lookup: CDR1 LNHNV, CDR2 YYDKDF (reference sequence). The CDR3 is 14 residues long. Unmatched junction bases numbered 4, after V lost 1 base and J lost 5 bases. The method was immunoSEQ multiplex PCR; TCRdb's version includes in-frame clones alone and lacks a portion of them. Of around 120,000 clones in the sample, approximately 90% were seen once. The sequencing sample was made of CD4+ T cells from blood. This receptor was taken from a human donor in good health. The chain is built from TRBV15 and TRBJ2-7, with TRBD1 matching over 8 bases. CDR3 DNA: TGTGCCACCAGCAGAGGAGCAGGGGGCAACGAGCAGTACTTC. Its protein is CATSRGAGGNEQYF.